This T cell receptor beta chain derives from a study of blood T cell repertoires in COVID-19. Study context: The samples span acute and convalescent COVID-19 from the United States, Italy and Spain. PBMCs, B-cell-depleted T cells, or T cells provided the cDNA or gDNA that made up the material.

Data came from immunoSEQ multiplex PCR; TCRdb stores just in-frame clones and leaves some out. Altogether 300,000 to 500,000 clones are present, approximately 87% being singletons, with the ten largest covering around 0.91%. The CDR3 is 16 residues long. From germline, CDR1 is SGHAT and CDR2 FQDESV (reference sequence). Trimming removed 5 bases from V and 9 bases from J; junction bases left unmatched: 13. Grouping used clinical history reported by participants in a survey and questionnaire. Sample: PBMCs or T cells enriched from blood (not recorded which). The rearrangement uses TRBV11-1 and TRBJ2-5; 12 bases line up with TRBD2. This clonotype was sampled from a woman aged 30 to 39 with acute COVID-19. The CDR3 loop reads CASSERLAGDPRPQYF. For the CDR3, the DNA is TGTGCCAGCAGCGAGCGACTAGCGGGGGACCCTCGCCCCCAGTACTTC.